This T cell receptor beta chain was identified during a study of beta chain features in type 1 diabetes. Findings and caveats of the study: People with Type 1 diabetes carried modestly yet significantly shorter TCRB CDR3s in all four CD4+ subsets.

The CDR3 is made up of 16 amino acids. The J segment lost 0 bases and the V segment lost 4 bases, leaving 7 bases of the junction unmatched. CDR1 SQVTM and CDR2 ANQGSEA come from the germline V gene. This clone was counted between two and nine times. The antigen is not known. The sequenced template was cDNA made from the entire isolated RNA. Only in-frame clones appear in the TCRdb table, and some are missing; sequencing was by immunoSEQ multiplex PCR. The sample records fewer than 450,000 clones, roughly 12% being singletons. This rearrangement joins TRBV29-1 to TRBJ1-3, with 9 positions matching TRBD1. The sequenced sample was naive CD4+ T cells from blood. The receptor's source is a woman aged 18-29 years with type 1 diabetes. CDR3: CSVATGQGISGNTIYF. CDR3 nucleotide sequence: TGCAGCGTTGCGACGGGACAGGGAATCTCTGGAAACACCATATATTTT.